The sequence of this T cell receptor beta chain was determined in a study of shared clonotypes between healthy human individuals. The repertoire was sequenced with immunoSEQ multiplex PCR; TCRdb's copy has only in-frame clones and lacks some. Of some 1 million clones listed, more than 60% are singletons. There are a few counts of this clone. What was sequenced was memory CD4+ T cells sorted from blood. The subset was: CD45RA-negative fraction. This sequence originates from a man aged 18-30 years in good health.

CDR3 region: CASSVTAGGNQPQHF. The CDR3 DNA reads TGTGCCAGCAGCGTGACCGCGGGAGGCAATCAGCCCCAGCATTTT. The chain employs TRBV9 and TRBJ1-5; unclear D gene. CDR3 length equals 15 residues. Trimming cost V 2 bases and J 2 bases, with 11 bases left between them. Germline loops: CDR1 SGDLS, CDR2 YYNGEE.